These 6 T cell receptor beta chains share one sample of origin, sequenced in a study of blood T cell repertoires in COVID-19. The table came from immunoSEQ multiplex PCR; TCRdb's copy has only in-frame clones and leaves some out. The data hold 150,000 to 250,000 clones, with around 82% observed a single time. The material sequenced was PBMCs or T cells enriched from blood (not recorded which). These receptor sequences come from a man aged 40-55 years who had recovered from COVID-19.

This clone showed up just a few times. The chain is built from TRBV10-3 and TRBJ1-3; TRBD1 is a possible D gene (5 bases). The CDR3 contains 12 residues. V was clipped by 10 bases and J by 0 bases, with 7 bases between them. Looked up from germline, CDR1 is ENHRY and CDR2 is SYGVKD. For the CDR3, the DNA is TGTGCCACGCAGGGCTCTGGAAACACCATATATTTT. It is translated as CATQGSGNTIYF.

CDR3 in amino acids: CSVLRGSNEQFF. The CDR3, as DNA: TGCAGCGTCCTCCGGGGGAGCAATGAGCAGTTCTTC. This rearrangement joins TRBV29-1 to TRBJ2-1; perhaps TRBD2 as D (6 bases). CDR1 is SQVTM, CDR2 ANQGSEA, per germline. The CDR3 length is 12 residues. The V gene lost 6 bases and the J gene lost 6 bases, with 12 bases spanning the gap.

This clone was detected only once. The V and J genes are TRBV11-2 and TRBJ2-1, with 7 bases matching TRBD1. J was trimmed by 4 bases and V by 1 base; bases with no gene match: 10. The length of the CDR3 is 17 residues. In germline, CDR1 is SGHAT, CDR2 FQNNGV. The CDR3 is CASSLAYGTVGYNEQFF. In nucleotides, the CDR3 is TGTGCCAGCAGCTTAGCCTACGGGACAGTAGGGTACAATGAGCAGTTCTTC. The variable domain in full, with the rest retrieved from reference TRBV11-2 and TRBJ2-1, is EAGVAQSPRYKIIEKRQSVAFWCNPISGHATLYWYQQILGQGPKLLIQFQNNGVVDDSQLPKDRFSAERLKGVDSTLKIQPAKLEDSAVYLCASSLAYGTVGYNEQFFGPGTRLTVL.

The genes are TRBV27 and TRBJ1-5; D remains ambiguous. The V end was cut by 6 bases, the J end by 0 bases, with 9 bases between. Germline V gene lookup returns CDR1 MNHEY and CDR2 SMNVEV (reference sequence). This CDR3 comprises 14 residues. CDR3 nucleotide sequence: TGTGCCAGCAGCCAGTCCCATAGCAATCAGCCCCAGCATTTT. Translation: CASSQSHSNQPQHF.

The V call is TRBV5-1, the J call TRBJ1-2; D ambiguous. The germline V and J ends were trimmed by 3 bases and 4 bases, with 19 bases remaining between them. CDR1 is SGHRS and CDR2 is YFSETQ in the germline V gene. The CDR3 has 16 residues. The CDR3 nucleotides read TGCGCCAGCAGCTCGCAACTAGGACGGGATACCTATGGCTACACCTTC. Translation: CASSSQLGRDTYGYTF.

This clone was detected a few times. This chain uses TRBV19 with TRBJ1-2; maybe TRBD1 (6 bases). The CDR3 has 18 amino acids. Germline values: CDR1 LNHDA, CDR2 SQIVND (reference sequence). Trimming took off 4 bases at V and 3 bases at J, with 24 bases between the two ends. CDR3 loop: CASSKGTSYTLGYYGYTF. CDR3 DNA sequence: TGTGCCAGTAGTAAGGGGACATCCTATACTCTGGGATACTATGGCTACACCTTC.